This T cell receptor beta chain was retrieved from a study of blood T cells in healthy people across ages (dated by TCRdb to the mid-2010s). Study-wide context: In model experiments, template switching captured about one uniquely barcoded TCR beta cDNA molecule for every two T cells. Using deep sequencing normalized with unique cDNA molecular identifiers, the study measured how TCR beta repertoire diversity changes with age. Four age groups were formed from the donors: young (average approximately 16 years), middle-aged (around 41), aged (62) and long-lived (around 82). To avoid experimental bias, donors of different ages were randomly spread across the sequencing lanes. For two donors (one aged 18 to 30 and one aged 80 or older), the study analyzed two additional independent replicas of 1 million unique cDNA reads from the same blood draw. The research as a whole found: As age increased, observed TCR beta diversity per million T cells dropped in a roughly linear way, and a significant reduction was already evident by age approximately 40. A strong correlation was found between observed TCR beta diversity and the percentage of naive T cells measured by flow cytometry. Conclusive comparison of naive and antigen-experienced compartments was prevented by the profiling of bulk unsorted PBMCs. Compared with the aged group, more naive CD4+ T cells, fewer expanded clones and increased TCR diversity were shown by the long-lived group, suggesting age selection. Estimates of total diversity based on one million sequenced T cells were considered lower bounds and underestimates. Because the CMV infection status of the donors was unknown, age-related changes in expanded clonotypes may potentially have been confounded.

The roughly 39 donors, aged about 6 to 95 years, were systemically healthy Caucasian individuals from Russia. Around 10 milliliters of peripheral blood were drawn from each donor into EDTA-treated Vacutainer tubes. Ficoll-Paque density-gradient centrifugation was used to isolate PBMCs, with at least 6 million obtained per sample. Trizol reagent was used to extract total RNA from PBMCs, with at least 6 micrograms per sample. For every donor, flow cytometry on a PBMC aliquot measured the percentage of naive CD45RAhigh/CD27high T cells. Including cysteine and phenylalanine, the CDR3 has 13 amino acids. Solely the CDR3 DNA is kept, with 39 bases framed from the first base. Looking up the germline V gene yields CDR1 SGHTA and CDR2 FQGNSA. Libraries came from 5' RACE. Sequencing took place on an Illumina HiSeq 2500. A second roughly 6 to 11 cycle PCR used a sample-barcoded 5' primer and a J-beta primer mix. A unique molecular identifier was introduced onto each TCR beta cDNA molecule by a template-switch 5' adaptor carrying 12 random nucleotides. At least 3 million CDR3-containing paired-end reads were obtained from each sample. First-strand cDNA was synthesized from all RNA with the Mint cDNA synthesis kit, primed by a TRBC-specific oligonucleotide. All cDNA was treated with uracil-DNA glycosylase and then went through a first 18-cycle PCR with the universal primers M1SS and BC2_uni_R. The original methods were these. For normalization, 1 million high-quality reads, each with a distinct molecular identifier, were randomly selected from each sample. Instead of being binned into consensus sequences, reads with shared molecular identifiers were discarded. MiTCR, set to a Q25 quality threshold and the strictest error-elimination algorithm, was used for CDR3 identification, clonotype clustering and error correction. A nonparametric unseen species model with Euler transformation was used to estimate lower-bound total TCR beta diversity. TCRdb itself trimmed the public reads at Q25 with fastp, ran MiXCR and retained productive beta chains. Each entry merges the rows of one CDR3 protein and shows their most common DNA and genes. The V and J calls and clone size come from TCRdb's table, not from the authors' own analysis. The table for this sample lists about 670,000 distinct CDR3 sequences; around 43% of them were counted only once. The ten largest clones capture 25% to 30% of the sample.

A note on this clonotype: Which antigen it targets is not known. The junction does not match germline at one end; this may be a read error.

Sample: blood. The source is a man older than 75 in good health. Recombination joined TRBV7-2 with TRBJ2-5; TRBD1 is a weak D gene call, 5 bases matching. The CDR3 corresponds to CANSTTEVETQYF. The sequence in DNA is TGTGCCAACAGCACGACAGAGGTCGAGACCCAGTACTTC.